The 9 T cell receptor beta chains below were found in one sample sequenced in a study of cytomegalovirus exposure and HLA in healthy donors (dated by TCRdb to the late 2010s). Libraries were made using the immunoSEQ multiplex PCR assay. The multiplex PCR relied on a mix of 60 forward primers for TCR Vbeta segments and 13 reverse primers for TCR Jbeta segments. In TCRdb, the immuneACCESS table is reduced to in-frame sequences with V and J assigned. These tables do not hold every clone; where another copy was compared, an unresolved V gene accounts for under half, and the others remain unexplained. The sample has over 130,000 clones on record, approximately 80% of them singletons. The biggest ten clones account for approximately 2.5% of the sample. The sequencing input was PBMCs. These receptors came from a man aged 45-60 years in good health and CMV-seronegative.

V gene TRBV1 combines with J gene TRBJ2-1; the listed D gene, TRBD2, was not tested against the DNA. TRBV1 is shown as a pseudogene. The CDR3 has 17 residues. In DNA, the CDR3 is TGCACCAGCAGCCAAGAGCGGGGGCTAGGGGTATACAATGAGCAGTTCTTC. Translation: CTSSQERGLGVYNEQFF.

This chain joins TRBV11-2 and TRBJ1-4; TRBD1 matches at 10 bases. Germline CDR1 and CDR2: SGHAT and FQNNGV. Losses at the gene ends were 5 bases for V and 8 bases for J; bases not matched to a gene: 5. The CDR3 runs to 14 residues. The CDR3 bases are TGTGCCAGCAGCCCAGGGACAGGGGTAGAAAAACTGTTTTTT. Translating it yields CASSPGTGVEKLFF. Combining the CDR3 with reference TRBV11-2 and TRBJ1-4 gives the whole variable domain EAGVAQSPRYKIIEKRQSVAFWCNPISGHATLYWYQQILGQGPKLLIQFQNNGVVDDSQLPKDRFSAERLKGVDSTLKIQPAKLEDSAVYLCASSPGTGVEKLFFGSGTQLSVL.

The rearrangement uses TRBV27 and TRBJ1-2; D is unresolved. Between the trimmed V and J ends, which lost 9 bases and 4 bases, there was a span of 18 bases. In germline, CDR1 is MNHEY, CDR2 SMNVEV (reference sequence). CDR3 length: 14 amino acids. The CDR3 sequence: CASLPLAGSYGYTF. As DNA, the CDR3 is TGTGCCAGTCTCCCCTTAGCGGGGTCCTATGGCTACACCTTC.

CDR3 sequence reads: CASSLDESFNQPQHF. CDR3 in DNA: TGTGCCAGCAGCTTAGACGAAAGCTTTAATCAGCCCCAGCATTTT. The chain has TRBV11-2 and TRBJ1-5; the D is unclear. The CDR3 is made up of 15 amino acids. Trimming removed 0 bases from V and 4 bases from J, with 10 bases in between. CDR1 SGHAT and CDR2 FQNNGV come from the germline V gene.

The chain couples TRBV25-1 to TRBJ1-6; D remains unclear. V lost 3 bases to trimming and J lost 10 bases, with 10 bases between them. Germline V gives CDR1 MGHDK, CDR2 SYGVNS. The CDR3 is made up of 13 amino acids. Written as DNA, the CDR3 is TGTGCCAGCAGTGATGATGGGAGGTCACCCCTCCACTTT. It is translated as CASSDDGRSPLHF.

This clone was seen a handful of times. This rearrangement joins TRBV15 to TRBJ1-1, with 9 nucleotides matching TRBD1. J was trimmed by 3 bases and V by 5 bases; bases with no gene match: 7. Germline-derived CDR1 and CDR2 are LNHNV and YYDKDF (reference sequence). The CDR3 length is 15 residues. The CDR3 here is CATSGRQGGDTEAFF. CDR3 bases: TGTGCCACCAGCGGAAGACAGGGGGGGGACACTGAAGCTTTCTTT.

The J gene is TRBJ1-3, the V gene TRBV29-1, with 7 positions matching TRBD1. CDR1 is SQVTM and CDR2 is ANQGSEA in the germline V gene. V lost 6 bases, J lost 0 bases, and 5 bases stayed unmatched. CDR3 length: 14 residues. The CDR3 loop reads CSVRQGYSGNTIYF. The CDR3 nucleotides read TGCAGCGTCCGACAGGGTTACTCTGGAAACACCATATATTTT. The full variable domain, in which reference TRBV29-1 and TRBJ1-3 provide the parts outside the CDR3, is SAVISQKPSRDICQRGTSLTIQCQVDSQVTMMFWYRQQPGQSLTLIATANQGSEATYESGFVIDKFPISRPNLTFSTLTVSNMSPEDSSIYLCSVRQGYSGNTIYFGEGSWLTVV.

The CDR3 loop is CASSLSWQGLGTATRGNTIYF. CDR3 nucleotide sequence: TGTGCCAGCAGCTTAAGCTGGCAGGGTTTGGGGACAGCAACGAGAGGAAACACCATATATTTT. The V gene is TRBV7-6, the J gene TRBJ1-3, with 7 bases identical to TRBD1. J lost 4 bases, V lost 2 bases, and 23 bases had no gene match. The germline CDR1 and CDR2 sequences are SGHVS and FNYEAQ. This CDR3 has 21 residues. Full variable domain (outside the CDR3, taken from reference TRBV7-6 and TRBJ1-3): GAGVSQSPRYKVTKRGQDVALRCDPISGHVSLYWYRQALGQGPEFLTYFNYEAQQDKSGLPNDRFSAERPEGSISTLTIQRTEQRDSAMYRCASSLSWQGLGTATRGNTIYFGEGSWLTVV.

This clone was seen once. The chain couples TRBV14 to TRBJ1-2; 8 positions match TRBD1. J lost 7 bases, V lost 3 bases, and 7 bases had no gene match. Germline CDR1 SGHDN, CDR2 FVKESK. This CDR3 region has 14 residues. DNA for the CDR3: TGTGCCAGCAGCCAGTTGACAGGGGCGCTTGGCTACACCTTC. The encoded protein is CASSQLTGALGYTF.